This TCR beta chain was recovered during a study of cytomegalovirus exposure and HLA in healthy donors listed by TCRdb under 2017. As for the study more broadly: An earlier analysis of several hundred of the donors reported 250 to 300 Gb of sequence data and 117 million unique TCR beta sequences from 150 million to 200 million T cells. The number of typed donors differed by locus: about 629-640 for A, B, C, DRB1 and DQB1; 522 for DQA1; about 600 for DPA1; and about 450 for DPB1. Because of strong linkage in the cohort, roughly five DR-DQ haplotypes were treated as single units for association and clustering. An early release that covered roughly 600 HLA-typed donors contained approximately 300 gigabases of sequencing data and around 85 million unique TCR sequences. Every repertoire in the discovery cohort had been generated on one and the same sequencing platform. To study patterns of TCR occurrence, a later analysis re-analyzed previously published TCR beta repertoires from several hundred donors and added high-resolution HLA genotyping. The genetic ancestry cluster associated with self-reported Caucasian donors included roughly 84% of the 398 genotyped donors. Genome-wide SNP genotypes for about 55% of the 666 donors were used in a later genetic analysis, which treated that subset as a discovery cohort. Across roughly 420 genotyped donors of the cohort, an average of about 250,000 unique TCR beta nucleotide sequences per donor were sequenced, and approximately 17% of those sequences were non-productive. To predict cytomegalovirus infection status, the study combined high-throughput TCR immunosequencing, statistical association of individual TCRs with disease status, and machine learning. In the later analysis, no new phenotypic data were used to find candidate immune exposures; instead, reliance was placed on TCR beta sequences and their occurrence across donors. The study was designed to test whether signatures of past pathogen exposure could be identified by cataloging public T cell receptors. Donor age, sex, ethnicity and CMV serostatus were collected together with the repertoire data. Along with the approximately 620-subject first cohort, a separate validation cohort of some 130 different subjects was used. HLA typing included class I and class II loci at four-digit resolution. An earlier analysis of 587 of the donors used high-throughput TCR beta sequencing to judge whether each TCR beta V gene segment behaved as functional or pseudogenic. The study profiled the T cell repertoires of hundreds of subjects by immunosequencing and related them to cytomegalovirus serostatus. Beyond this particular receptor, the publication reports: A later analysis found that HLA-associated TCR beta chains were more clonally expanded and had lower generation probabilities than equally common non-associated chains. Correlated functional status among segregating V segments might be attributable to linkage disequilibrium, but an unknown experimental factor could not be ruled out. For the cohort, immune exposure information was limited to CMV serostatus. A later genetic analysis reported fewer N-insertions in productive TCRs among donors in an Asian-associated ancestry cluster than the roughly 640-donor mean. A further reported finding was that TCR beta sequences accurately predicted the HLA-A and HLA-B alleles for most subjects in the first cohort. According to a later analysis, TCR association rates differed among HLA loci, with DRB1 alleles showing the most associated TCRs and HLA-C alleles showing the fewest. A group of highly shared sequence variants was considered likely to be a technical artifact of the sequencing pipeline. Strong co-occurrence of HLA alleles, especially DR and DQ, made assigning TCR associations to individual alleles difficult. Sequencing depth was assumed to be roughly uniform across donors in the presence/absence analyses, though that assumption may not hold. According to a later analysis, parvovirus B19, influenza, CMV and Epstein-Barr virus appeared linked to several top co-occurrence clusters. The 87-base-pair reads could not distinguish some IMGT-functional V segments, including TRBV6-2 and TRBV6-3, so those segments were excluded. The cohort was sequenced for TCR beta chains only, and without alpha or paired-chain data the features that could be detected were limited. The earlier analysis of approximately 540 of the donors excluded some 16 rarely observed V segments, including chromosome 9 orphons, because counts were too low. In the study, 150 to 200 TCR beta chains were listed as associated with cytomegalovirus. At a false discovery rate of 0.05, a later analysis linked 16,951 TCR beta sequences to specific HLA alleles. An earlier analysis of around 540 of the donors showed that most TCR beta V segments appeared in productive rearrangements either about 87% or about 30% of the time, which broadly matched IMGT annotations. In vitro tests confirmed that three of the cytomegalovirus-associated TCR beta chains recognize cytomegalovirus antigens. Most TCR sequences were observed very rarely across donors, whereas some public TCRs were present in many individuals. The classifier was reported to diagnose cytomegalovirus status with high specificity and sensitivity in both the original and validation cohorts. Because some donors lacked HLA typing at each locus, the association tests relied only on the typed subset. An association between a missense DCLRE1C variant and V-gene and J-gene trimming of TCR beta chains was found in a later genetic analysis and replicated in an independent cohort. The authors suggested that the approach could potentially be generalized to other disease states and immunological phenotypes. According to a later analysis, most CMV-associated TCR beta chains appeared to be HLA-restricted, and the HLA associations seemed to be driven largely by CMV exposure.

The cohort comprised 670 or so healthy bone marrow donors. Cohort members were all nominally healthy when sampled, although unrecorded immune exposures were likely present. The donor was CMV seronegative and was included in the group of a few hundred seronegative cohort members. Each donor provided a peripheral blood sample, and peripheral blood mononuclear cells were used for TCR beta sequencing. The Qiagen DNeasy Blood Extraction Kit was used to extract genomic DNA from the blood cell samples. For this clone: Its recognized antigen is unknown. No per-base quality is available; no much larger clone lies one base away.

The library was built by means of the immunoSEQ multiplex PCR assay. For the multiplex PCR, a mixture combining 60 forward primers for TCR Vbeta segments and 13 reverse primers for TCR Jbeta segments was used. Amplification of the CDR3 region of rearranged TCR beta genes was performed with a multiplex PCR assay on genomic DNA. The Illumina HiSeq System was used to sequence the amplified TCR beta libraries as 87-base-pair reads. Processing in the source paper ran as follows. A later analysis tallied tens of millions of unique TCR beta chains across the 666 repertoires, and about 12 million of those chains were shared by two or more donors. Raw reads were error-corrected and collapsed into unique sequences by a nearest-neighbor algorithm in which closely related sequences were merged to remove PCR and sequencing errors. Alignment of CDR3 sequences to IMGT reference sequences was used to assign V, D and J gene segments. For a sequence to be retained, a match of at least six nucleotides was required to both a V gene segment and a J gene segment. A rearrangement was called productive if the CDR3 had no stop codons and remained in frame with V and J, and every other rearrangement was called non-productive. Following IMGT convention, CDR3 was defined as the stretch from the second conserved V-encoded cysteine to the conserved J-encoded phenylalanine. The earlier analysis of more than 450 of the donors excluded sequences that lacked an unambiguous match to a single V gene segment. In an earlier analysis of several hundred of the donors, V segments were called functional above 56.7% productive rearrangements and were called segregating when the between-donor standard deviation exceeded 5%. A statistical classification framework was built for diagnosing cytomegalovirus status from the catalog of TCR beta chain sequences. A later analysis assigned V and J genes by comparing TCR nucleotide sequences with IMGT/GENE-DB human TR gene sequences. The TCRdist pipeline was used in a later analysis to assign CDR3 sequences and most-parsimonious VDJ recombination scenarios. In a later analysis, each TCR beta chain was defined by its CDR3 amino acid sequence together with its V-gene family, and reads without a unique V-gene family were excluded. In a later analysis, fewer than 600 highly shared, low-generation-probability nucleotide sequences were removed to address suspected cross-contamination and a sequencing artifact. In a later analysis, a clonal expansion index was calculated for each public chain from normalized within-repertoire ranks of inferred template counts. In a later analysis, generation probabilities were computed with a VDJ recombination model fitted to out-of-frame rearrangements, and the resulting probabilities were checked against IGoR. A later analysis scored TCR-TCR, TCR-HLA and TCR-CMV co-occurrence with hypergeometric tests, applying a repertoire-size bias correction to TCR pairs. A later analysis estimated false discovery rates by permuting HLA or CMV assignments 20 times. In a later analysis, co-occurring TCRs were grouped using DBSCAN, with TCRdist sequence similarity added in when clustering inside HLA-allele-positive subsets. For co-occurrence clustering, repertoires with fewer than 30,000 or more than 120,000 public chains were excluded, along with a handful of repertoires with anomalous nucleotide sharing. TCRdb stores this immuneACCESS table with in-frame sequences only. Part of the clones is absent; in the studies checked, under half of the shortfall reflects unresolved V genes, and no reason is known for the rest. The D gene and trimming were derived from the DNA, and the V and J assignments and clone size from that table. This sample has fewer than 110,000 clones in its table, and around 66% of those were observed once. The ten largest clones add up to 2.5% to 4% of the sample.

Taken from the germline V gene, the CDR1 and CDR2 loops are SGHRS and YFSETQ. Clipping removes 0 bases from V and 3 bases from J, with 3 as the unmatched junction base count. The CDR3 starts with the cysteine, ends with the phenylalanine, and has 15 residues. Here the CDR3 DNA is all that survives: 45 bases in frame from base 1. The clonotype comes from a woman aged 50 to 60 in good health and CMV-seronegative. The chain employs TRBV5-1 and TRBJ2-1, with 7 central nucleotides matching TRBD1. Sequencing was done on a sample of PBMCs. The nucleotides are TGCGCCAGCAGCTTGGCGGGACAGAACTACAATGAGCAGTTCTTC. The translation is CASSLAGQNYNEQFF.